This TCR beta chain was found in a study of T cell responses to AZD1222 COVID-19 vaccine. General study points: Spike regions recognized by vaccine-associated CD4 TCRs spanned the protein, led by 160-218 and 743-854. Females outnumbered males among donors, who were mostly white British; clonal diversity was possibly underestimated. Sampling captured repertoires only after the peak T cell response.

Only in-frame clones appear in the TCRdb table, and some are missing; sequencing was by immunoSEQ multiplex PCR. The sample contains about 82,000 clones, roughly 87% of which appear only once. The ends lost 4 bases at V and 1 base at J; junction bases unmatched: 4. The CDR3 sequence is 16 residues long. The germline CDR1 and CDR2 sequences are SGHKS and YYEKEE (reference sequence). A note on this clone: What it binds is not known.

This chain joins TRBV5-5 and TRBJ2-4, with TRBD2 matching 11 bases. The starting material was peripheral blood, obtained 28 days after the second AZD1222 dose. The sequence was obtained from an adult who received the AZD1222 COVID-19 vaccine. The CDR3 loop reads CASSASGGTAKNIQYF. In nucleotides, the CDR3 is TGTGCCAGCAGCGCTAGCGGGGGGACGGCCAAAAACATTCAGTACTTC.